The 12 T cell receptor beta chains below were found in one sample sequenced in a study of beta chain features in type 1 diabetes. Study findings and constraints: Shortening of TCRB CDR3s, moderate but significant, appeared in all four CD4+ subsets of Type 1 diabetes patients.

Their antigen targets remain unknown. TCRB transcripts that were expressed got sequenced, as all of the isolated RNA had been reverse transcribed. TCRdb's copy holds only in-frame clones and misses some; the assay was immunoSEQ multiplex PCR. Of 630,000 or so clones in the sample, about 14% are singletons; the top ten hold 0.035% to 0.04%. The sample taken for sequencing was naive CD4+ T cells from blood. The source is a man between 18 and 35 years old with type 1 diabetes.

This clone appeared a few times. The CDR3 nucleotides are TGTGCCAGCAGTGAGTCGGGGGCCCAAGAGACCCAGTACTTC. The encoded protein is CASSESGAQETQYF. The rearrangement links TRBV2 to TRBJ2-5; TRBD1 or TRBD2 may be the D gene (6 bases each). CDR3 length: 14 residues. Germline CDR1 SNHLY, CDR2 FYNNEI. Trimming took 3 bases from V and 1 from J, leaving 9 bases between them.

The chain joins TRBV6-5 to TRBJ2-1; possible D gene TRBD2, 5 bases. CDR3 size: 15 residues. The germline CDR1 and CDR2 sequences are MNHEY and SVGAGI. Deletions cut 2 bases from V and 8 bases from J, with 16 bases between. The CDR3 spells CASSYTALISDEQFF. CDR3 sequence (DNA): TGTGCCAGCAGTTACACAGCCTTAATTAGCGATGAGCAGTTCTTC.

This clone was counted only a few times. The V call is TRBV6-5, the J call TRBJ1-2, with D hard to call. Germline V lookup: CDR1 MNHEY, CDR2 SVGAGI. Trimming took 5 bases from V and 4 from J, leaving 11 bases between them. CDR3 length: 13 amino acids. DNA of the CDR3: TGTGCCAGCAGTCGTTTGTTAAGCTATGGCTACACCTTC. This gives the protein CASSRLLSYGYTF.

This chain joins TRBV6-6 and TRBJ1-2; no reliable D call. The CDR3 has 15 amino acids. CDR1 is MNHNY and CDR2 is SVGAGI in the germline V gene (reference sequence). Trimming took 6 bases from V and 4 from J, leaving 18 bases between them. This chain's CDR3 is CASSLIKRRAYGYTF. The CDR3, as DNA: TGTGCCAGCAGCCTAATTAAACGGCGGGCCTATGGCTACACCTTC.

This chain links TRBV28 with TRBJ1-5, with unresolved D. This CDR3 comprises 14 residues. V was pared by 6 bases and J by 2 bases, with 11 bases between. Germline CDR1 MDHEN, CDR2 SYDVKM. CDR3 sequence reads: CASSLPGGNQPQHF. The DNA of the CDR3 is TGTGCCAGCAGCCTTCCCGGGGGCAATCAGCCCCAGCATTTT.

This clone was counted a few times. This sequence joins TRBV27 and TRBJ2-7; maybe TRBD1 (5 bases). The CDR3 loop spans 15 amino acids. CDR1 and CDR2 (germline): MNHEY, SMNVEV (reference sequence). V gave up 3 bases and J gave up 3 bases, with 15 bases separating them. The CDR3 region is CASSFGAVRIYEQYF. In nucleotides, the CDR3 is TGTGCCAGCAGTTTTGGGGCAGTGAGGATCTACGAGCAGTACTTC.

This CDR3 reads CASSLSLGRPQAYEQYF. Here the CDR3 DNA reads TGTGCCAGCAGCTTATCACTTGGGCGGCCTCAAGCCTACGAGCAGTACTTC. This chain connects TRBV7-2 to TRBJ2-7, with D unresolved. The CDR3 is 17 residues long. Trimming removed 2 bases from V and 2 bases from J, with 19 bases in between. The V gene's germline CDR1 is SGHTA and CDR2 FQGNSA.

Of note for this clone: Germline is not matched at one junction end, which may reflect a read error. The chain employs TRBV7-2 and TRBJ2-1; no definite D call. From germline, CDR1 is SGHTA and CDR2 FQGNSA. The CDR3 contains 12 residues. The DNA for the CDR3 is TGTGCCAGCAGCTTCAGTTACAGTGAGCAGTTCTTC. It translates to CASSFSYSEQFF. The entire variable domain, with the rest obtained from reference TRBV7-2 and TRBJ2-1, is as follows: GAGVSQSPSNKVTEKGKDVELRCDPISGHTALYWYRQSLGQGLEFLIYFQGNSAPDKSGLPSDRFSAERTGGSVSTLTIQRTQQEDSAVYLCASSFSYSEQFFGPGTRLTVL.

There are a few counts of this clone. The CDR3 loop is CASSDGPKGEQYF. In DNA, the CDR3 is TGTGCCAGTAGTGATGGGCCAAAAGGGGAGCAGTACTTC. The V call is TRBV19, the J call TRBJ2-7; D unclear. From germline, CDR1 is LNHDA and CDR2 SQIVND (reference sequence). The CDR3 covers 13 residues. V was clipped by 5 bases and J by 7 bases, with 15 bases between them.

The V and J genes are TRBV7-2 and TRBJ2-1; TRBD2 matches at 10 bases. CDR3 length: 17 amino acids. J lost 8 bases, V lost 3 bases, and 13 bases had no gene match. The germline V gene encodes CDR1 SGHTA and CDR2 FQGNSA. CDR3 amino acids: CASSFLPLAGDAYEQFF. The CDR3 nucleotides are TGTGCCAGCAGCTTCCTACCTCTAGCGGGAGATGCCTATGAGCAGTTCTTC.

In this sample, this clone turned up a few times. CDR3 coding DNA: TGTGCCAGTAGGGGGAAAGGGATGGGGTTCTTC. Protein sequence: CASRGKGMGFF. The rearrangement links TRBV19 to TRBJ2-1; D remains unclear. The V gene's germline CDR1 is LNHDA and CDR2 SQIVND (reference sequence). This CDR3 region has 11 residues. V gave up 6 bases and J gave up 15 bases, with 15 bases separating them.

With regard to this clone: This specimen includes other DNA sequences encoding the same CDR3. The chain carries TRBV7-2 and TRBJ2-3, with a possible D match to TRBD1 (5 bases). CDR1 and CDR2 from the germline V gene are SGHTA and FQGNSA. V was shortened by 3 bases and J by 2 bases, with 9 bases between the two germline ends. CDR3 length equals 14 residues. The CDR3 DNA reads TGTGCCAGCAGCTTCCGACAGTCCACAGATACGCAGTATTTT. This codes for CASSFRQSTDTQYF.